Sequencing of this T cell receptor (beta chain) was carried out in a study of blood T cell repertoires in COVID-19. CDR3 length: 17 residues. V trimming: 6 bases; J trimming: 8 bases; junction bases outside the gene matches: 18. The germline gives CDR1 MDHEN, CDR2 SYDVKM. Measured with immunoSEQ multiplex PCR; TCRdb has only the in-frame clones, and not every one. Altogether 19,000 or so clones are present, over 75% being singletons, with the ten largest covering 60% to 65%. The sample consisted of peripheral blood. The V and J genes are TRBV28 and TRBJ1-4, with 7 bases identical to TRBD1. The receptor's source is an older man with acute or convalescent COVID-19. As DNA, the CDR3 is TGTGCCAGCAGACTGACAGGGTGGGGTCCCGGGGAGGAAAAACTGTTTTTT. Translating it yields CASRLTGWGPGEEKLFF. Together with reference TRBV28 and TRBJ1-4, the CDR3 gives the full variable domain: DVKVTQSSRYLVKRTGEKVFLECVQDMDHENMFWYRQDPGLGLRLIYFSYDVKMKEKGDIPEGYSVSREKKERFSLILESASTNQTSMYLCASRLTGWGPGEEKLFFGSGTQLSVL.